One sample yielded the 9 T cell receptor beta chains listed below, sequenced in a study of cytomegalovirus exposure and HLA in healthy donors. The PCR used 60 Vbeta and 13 Jbeta primers. Produced via immunoSEQ multiplex PCR; TCRdb's table is partial and in-frame only. The sample contains roughly 81,000 clones, 65% to 80% of which appear only once. Sequencing input: PBMCs. The receptors were gathered from a man aged 30 to 45 in good health and CMV-seronegative.

This chain links TRBV7-9 with TRBJ2-7; the D is unclear. The V end lost 2 bases, the J end lost 0 bases, and 5 bases lay between the germline ends. Germline CDR1 reads SEHNR; CDR2 reads FQNEAQ (reference sequence). This CDR3 is built from 13 residues. CDR3 DNA sequence: TGTGCCAGCAGCTTATTCAGCTCCTACGAGCAGTACTTC. Translation: CASSLFSSYEQYF.

V and J are TRBV6-1 and TRBJ2-1, with TRBD1 matching over 7 bases. Germline values: CDR1 MNHNS, CDR2 SASEGT. CDR3 length: 13 residues. V lost 4 bases and J lost 8; bases outside the gene matches: 5. CDR3 DNA sequence: TGTGCCAGCAGTGGCAACAGGGGAGATGAGCAGTTCTTC. Its protein product is CASSGNRGDEQFF.

The chain is built from TRBV5-6 and TRBJ2-1; D possibly corresponds to TRBD1 (6 bases). Trimming left V 1 base short and J 5 bases short, with 13 bases between. The CDR3 is made up of 15 amino acids. The germline gives CDR1 SGHDT, CDR2 YYEEEE. CDR3 in DNA: TGTGCCAGCAGCTTGATGGCAGGGGTGAACAATGAGCAGTTCTTC. Translated: CASSLMAGVNNEQFF.

V usage is TRBV7-2 and J usage is TRBJ2-7, with 9 positions matching TRBD2. Per germline, CDR1 SGHTA and CDR2 FQGNSA. The CDR3 has 15 amino acids. V lost 5 bases and J lost 7; bases outside the gene matches: 12. CDR3 sequence: CASSQTRGGRGEQYF. CDR3 in DNA: TGTGCCAGCAGCCAGACGCGGGGGGGGCGGGGTGAGCAGTACTTC.

This rearrangement joins TRBV6-1 to TRBJ1-5; the match to TRBD1 covers 7 bases. CDR1 and CDR2 from the germline V gene are MNHNS and SASEGT. The length of the CDR3 is 14 residues. The trim removed 6 bases at V and 2 bases at J, leaving 4 bases unmatched. The CDR3 DNA reads as TGTGCCAGCAGCGTTCAGGGGGGCAATCAGCCCCAGCATTTT. Encoded protein: CASSVQGGNQPQHF.

The genes are TRBV25-1 and TRBJ2-3; 7 positions agree with TRBD1. The junction had 4 bases not matched to a gene; V was cut back by 4 bases and J by 0 bases. The length of the CDR3 is 15 residues. Germline V gene sequence: CDR1 MGHDK, CDR2 SYGVNS. CDR3 in amino acids: CASSAYRGSTDTQYF. CDR3 nucleotide sequence: TGTGCCAGCAGTGCTTACAGGGGTAGCACAGATACGCAGTATTTT.

This sequence joins TRBV7-9 and TRBJ2-5; maybe TRBD1 (6 bases). V lost 5 bases and J lost 1, with 11 bases in between. The CDR3 runs 14 residues. Germline assignment: CDR1 SEHNR and CDR2 FQNEAQ (reference sequence). The CDR3 reads CASSRTASQETQYF. CDR3 DNA: TGTGCCAGCAGCCGGACAGCCTCCCAAGAGACCCAGTACTTC.

The chain uses TRBV18 and TRBJ2-5; perhaps TRBD1 as D (6 bases). V gave up 6 bases and J gave up 4 bases, with 15 bases separating them. This CDR3 has 14 residues. The V gene's germline CDR1 is KGHSH and CDR2 LQKENI. The CDR3 loop reads CASSGQSSRETQYF. The CDR3 DNA reads TGTGCCAGCTCCGGACAGTCGAGTAGAGAGACCCAGTACTTC. Full variable domain (remainder filled in from reference TRBV18 and TRBJ2-5): NAGVMQNPRHLVRRRGQEARLRCSPMKGHSHVYWYRQLPEEGLKFMVYLQKENIIDESGMPKERFSAEFPKEGPSILRIQQVVRGDSAAYFCASSGQSSRETQYFGPGTRLLVL.

The chain links TRBV18 to TRBJ1-6; 9 nucleotides line up with TRBD1. Looked up from germline, CDR1 is KGHSH and CDR2 is LQKENI. The CDR3 length is 15 residues. V shed 2 bases and J 5 bases; nucleotides not matched to a gene: 1. The CDR3 nucleotides are TGTGCCAGCTCACCAAGGACAGGGGATAATTCACCCCTCCACTTT. Residues: CASSPRTGDNSPLHF.